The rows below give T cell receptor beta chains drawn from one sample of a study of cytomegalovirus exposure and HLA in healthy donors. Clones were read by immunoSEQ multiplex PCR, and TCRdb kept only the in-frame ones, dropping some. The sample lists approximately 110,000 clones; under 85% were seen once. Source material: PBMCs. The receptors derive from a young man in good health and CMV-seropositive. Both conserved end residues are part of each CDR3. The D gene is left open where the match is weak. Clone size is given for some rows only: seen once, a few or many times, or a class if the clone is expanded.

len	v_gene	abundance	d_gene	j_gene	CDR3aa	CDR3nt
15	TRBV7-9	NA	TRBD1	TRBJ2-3	CASSSSRGRGDTQYF	TGTGCCAGCAGCTCCTCTAGGGGGCGAGGAGATACGCAGTATTTT
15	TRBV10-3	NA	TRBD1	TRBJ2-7	CAISDPPGGTYEQYF	TGTGCCATCAGTGATCCCCCAGGGGGCACCTACGAGCAGTACTTC
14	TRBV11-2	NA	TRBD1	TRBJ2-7	CASSPGTALYEQYF	TGTGCCAGCAGCCCCGGGACAGCCCTCTACGAGCAGTACTTC
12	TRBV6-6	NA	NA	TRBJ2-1	CASSYPRGEQFF	TGTGCCAGCAGTTACCCCAGGGGTGAGCAGTTCTTC
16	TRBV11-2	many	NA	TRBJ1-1	CASSPVGTRANTEAFF	TGTGCCAGCAGCCCGGTCGGGACTCGGGCGAACACTGAAGCTTTCTTT
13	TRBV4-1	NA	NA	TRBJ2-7	CASRQLGSYEQYF	TGCGCCAGCAGGCAGTTGGGGAGCTACGAGCAGTACTTC
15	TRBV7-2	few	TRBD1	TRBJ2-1	CASSLAGQAYNEQFF	TGTGCCAGCAGCTTAGCGGGACAGGCCTACAATGAGCAGTTCTTC
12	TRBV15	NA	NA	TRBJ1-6	CATSRRDSPLHF	TGTGCCACCAGCAGACGAGATTCACCCCTCCACTTT
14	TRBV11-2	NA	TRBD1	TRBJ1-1	CASRFGTGTTEAFF	TGTGCCAGCAGATTTGGGACAGGGACCACTGAAGCTTTCTTT
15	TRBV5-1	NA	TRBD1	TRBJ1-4	CASRLYQGANEKLFF	TGCGCCAGCCGACTATATCAGGGGGCTAATGAAAAACTGTTTTTT
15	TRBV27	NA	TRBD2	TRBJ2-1	CASSLTSGGANEQFF	TGTGCCAGCAGTTTGACTAGCGGGGGGGCCAATGAGCAGTTCTTC
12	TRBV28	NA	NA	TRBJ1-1	CASRSGRSEAFF	TGTGCCAGCAGGTCCGGGAGGTCTGAAGCTTTCTTT
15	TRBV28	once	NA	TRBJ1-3	CASSLLGANSNTIYF	TGTGCCAGCAGTTTACTGGGGGCTAACTCGAACACCATATATTTT
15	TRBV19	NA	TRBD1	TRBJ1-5	CASSSRTGSNQPQHF	TGTGCCAGTAGTTCACGGACAGGGAGCAATCAGCCCCAGCATTTT
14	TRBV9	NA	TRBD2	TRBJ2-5	CASSPGLAQETQYF	TGTGCCAGCAGCCCGGGACTAGCCCAAGAGACCCAGTACTTC
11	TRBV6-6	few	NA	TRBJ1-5	CASSPDQPQHF	TGTGCCAGCAGCCCCGATCAGCCCCAGCATTTT
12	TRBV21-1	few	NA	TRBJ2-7	CASSKARYEQYF	TGTGCCAGCAGCAAAGCGCGGTACGAGCAGTACTTC
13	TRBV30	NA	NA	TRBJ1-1	CAWNLGENTEAFF	TGTGCCTGGAATCTGGGCGAGAACACTGAAGCTTTCTTT
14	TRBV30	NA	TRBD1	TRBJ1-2	CAWSVRSTGDGYTF	TGTGCCTGGAGTGTACGATCCACAGGGGATGGCTACACCTTC
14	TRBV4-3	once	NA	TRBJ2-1	CASSQAGPRREQFF	TGCGCCAGCAGCCAGGCGGGCCCACGGCGTGAGCAGTTCTTC
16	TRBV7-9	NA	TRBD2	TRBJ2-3	CASSSIGTSGGDTQYF	TGTGCCAGCAGCTCTATTGGGACTAGCGGGGGGGATACGCAGTATTTT
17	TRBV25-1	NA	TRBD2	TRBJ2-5	CASGQGMTSGGGETQYF	TGTGCCAGCGGGCAGGGGATGACTAGCGGGGGGGGTGAGACCCAGTACTTC
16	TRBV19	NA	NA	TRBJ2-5	CASSPLGGRAQETQYF	TGTGCCAGTAGCCCTTTGGGAGGCAGGGCACAAGAGACCCAGTACTTC
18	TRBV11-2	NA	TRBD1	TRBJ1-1	CASSLAFGTAVMNTEAFF	TGTGCCAGCAGCTTAGCTTTTGGGACAGCCGTTATGAACACTGAAGCTTTCTTT
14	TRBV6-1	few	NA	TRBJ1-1	CASRPGHGNTEAFF	TGTGCCAGCAGACCGGGACATGGAAACACTGAAGCTTTCTTT
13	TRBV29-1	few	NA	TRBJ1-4	CSVATGVNEKLFF	TGCAGCGTAGCTACGGGGGTAAACGAAAAACTGTTTTTT
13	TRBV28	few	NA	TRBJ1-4	CASNRGGGEKLFF	TGTGCCAGCAACCGGGGAGGCGGTGAAAAACTGTTTTTT
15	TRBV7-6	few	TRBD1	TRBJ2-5	CASSLGRDRQETQYF	TGTGCCAGCAGCCTAGGAAGGGACAGACAAGAGACCCAGTACTTC
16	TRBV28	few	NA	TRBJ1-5	CASRGHEIRSNQPQHF	TGTGCCAGCCGGGGACACGAGATCCGTAGCAATCAGCCCCAGCATTTT
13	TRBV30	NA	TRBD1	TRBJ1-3	CAWDRGPGNTIYF	TGTGCCTGGGACAGGGGTCCAGGAAACACCATATATTTT
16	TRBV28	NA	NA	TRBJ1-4	CASRHRGGRVGEKLFF	TGTGCCAGCAGACACCGTGGGGGGAGGGTGGGTGAAAAACTGTTTTTT
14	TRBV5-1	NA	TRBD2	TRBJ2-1	CASSSETSGGPSFF	TGCGCCAGCAGCTCGGAGACTAGCGGGGGCCCCTCGTTCTTC
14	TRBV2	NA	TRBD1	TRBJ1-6	CASIGQVYNSPLHF	TGTGCCAGCATCGGACAGGTCTATAATTCACCCCTCCACTTT
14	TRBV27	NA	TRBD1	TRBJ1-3	CASSPLTGAYTIYF	TGTGCCAGCAGTCCGCTGACAGGGGCGTACACCATATATTTT
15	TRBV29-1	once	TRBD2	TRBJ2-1	CSVEGRAGGDNEQFF	TGCAGCGTTGAAGGTAGAGCGGGGGGGGACAATGAGCAGTTCTTC
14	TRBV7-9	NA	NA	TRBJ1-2	CASSFGGQNYGYTF	TGTGCCAGCAGCTTCGGCGGACAGAACTATGGCTACACCTTC
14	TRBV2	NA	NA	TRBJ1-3	CASNEQGDGNTIYF	TGTGCCAGCAACGAACAGGGTGATGGAAACACCATATATTTT
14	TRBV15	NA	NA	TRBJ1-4	CATTHRATNEKLFF	TGTGCCACCACCCACAGAGCAACTAATGAAAAACTGTTTTTT
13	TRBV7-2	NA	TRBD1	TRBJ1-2	CASSLGQGEGYTF	TGTGCCAGCAGCTTAGGACAGGGGGAGGGCTACACCTTC
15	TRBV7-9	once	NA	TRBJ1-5	CASSAAVESNQPQHF	TGTGCCAGCAGCGCGGCAGTGGAGAGCAATCAGCCCCAGCATTTT
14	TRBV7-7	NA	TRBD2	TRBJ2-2	CASSRGRHTGELFF	TGTGCCAGCAGCCGCGGGAGGCACACCGGGGAGCTGTTTTTT
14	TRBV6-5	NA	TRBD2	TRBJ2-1	CASQDGGAYNEQFF	TGTGCCAGCCAGGACGGGGGGGCCTACAATGAGCAGTTCTTC
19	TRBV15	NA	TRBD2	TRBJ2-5	CATSSEPPFLAGGPETQYF	TGTGCCACCAGCAGTGAGCCCCCCTTTTTGGCGGGGGGGCCAGAGACCCAGTACTTC
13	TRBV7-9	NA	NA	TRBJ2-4	CASTLIGQIIQYF	TGTGCCAGCACCCTAATCGGACAGATCATTCAGTACTTC